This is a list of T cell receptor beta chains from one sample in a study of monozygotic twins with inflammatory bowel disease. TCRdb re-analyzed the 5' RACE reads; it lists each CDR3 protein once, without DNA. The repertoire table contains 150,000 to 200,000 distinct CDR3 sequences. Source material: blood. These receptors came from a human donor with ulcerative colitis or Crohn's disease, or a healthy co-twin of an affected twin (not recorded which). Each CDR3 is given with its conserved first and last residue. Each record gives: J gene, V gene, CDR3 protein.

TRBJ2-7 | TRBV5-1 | CASSFLPGNSYEQYF
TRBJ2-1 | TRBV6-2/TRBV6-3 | CASSYSAGTSYNEQFF
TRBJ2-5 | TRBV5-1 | CASSQTSSETQYF
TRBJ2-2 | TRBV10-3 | CAISQGLAGRTGELFF
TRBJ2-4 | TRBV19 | CASSNSGRLNIQYF
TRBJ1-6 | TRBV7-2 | CASSLRTGVSPLHF
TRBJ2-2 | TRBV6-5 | CASSYRPEGTGELFF
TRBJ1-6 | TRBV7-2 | CASSLGGWNSPLHF
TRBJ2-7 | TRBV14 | CASSQEPVSSYEQYF
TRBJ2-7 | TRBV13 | CASSLAGTGSDEQYF
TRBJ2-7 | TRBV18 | CASSPVREGEQYF
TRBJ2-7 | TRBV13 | CASSWLAEGAYEQYF
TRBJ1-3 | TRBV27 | CASSLGVAGNTIYF
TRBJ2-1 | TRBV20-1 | CSTLVQGPDEQFF
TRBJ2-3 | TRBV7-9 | CASSLGGMTTDTQYF
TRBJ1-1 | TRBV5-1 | CASSLRDLGGLSNTEAFF
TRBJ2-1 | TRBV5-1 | CASSLGPEAEQFF
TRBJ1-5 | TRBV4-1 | CASSQDSRDSYQPQHF